This T cell receptor (beta chain) emerged from a study of blood T cell repertoires in COVID-19. Study context: Italy, Spain and the United States were the sources of the convalescent and acute COVID-19 samples. PBMCs, B-cell-depleted T cells, or T cells were the source of the cDNA or gDNA that made up the material.

V was trimmed by 2 bases and J by 7 bases, leaving 13 bases between them. Germline values: CDR1 SGHRS, CDR2 YFSETQ. This CDR3 contains 14 residues. Original analysis: The assay estimated nucleated cells by amplifying reference gene primers. Profiled with immunoSEQ multiplex PCR; TCRdb holds only in-frame clones, not every one. V, J and clone size are those of that table, while D and trimming were read from the DNA. The sample consists of roughly 250,000 clones, around 88% of them appearing once. The chain uses TRBV5-1 and TRBJ1-5; D is uncertain. Sequenced: peripheral blood. This clonotype was sampled from a man aged 25 to 45 with acute or convalescent COVID-19. The CDR3: CASSFQGRDQPQHF. The CDR3, as DNA: TGCGCCAGCAGCTTTCAAGGGAGAGACCAGCCCCAGCATTTT.